This TCR beta chain was documented in a study of CD8+ T cells in alopecia areata. Isolated RNA was reverse transcribed into cDNA used as the sequencing template. Using immunoSEQ multiplex PCR, the repertoire was profiled, and TCRdb retains in-frame clones only, with some absent. In the table there are 90,000 to 120,000 clones, approximately 59% of which are singletons. In its sample, this clone was seen once. From PBMCs, CD4+ and CD8+ T cells were sorted. This receptor was taken from a human donor in good health. Sequencing was performed on CD8+ T cells sorted from blood.

CDR3 in amino acids: CASSFGDRYYEQYF. DNA of the CDR3: TGTGCCAGCAGCTTTGGGGACAGATACTACGAGCAGTACTTC. The gene calls are TRBV13 and TRBJ2-7, with 7 bases identical to TRBD1. This CDR3 is 14 amino acids long. Trimming took 3 bases from V and 3 from J; bases not matched to a gene: 5. Germline CDR1 reads PRHDT; CDR2 reads FYEKMQ (reference sequence).